This T cell receptor beta chain was found in a study of CD8 T cells in Susac syndrome. General study findings and limits: The TCR sequencing and HLA analysis in the study involved a relatively small number of individuals, as the study acknowledged.

Turning to this clonotype: Its target is not known.

TEMRA cells were FACS-enriched, unlike CD8+ and CD4+ T cells, which were negatively isolated. Germline values: CDR1 DFQATT, CDR2 SNEGSKA (reference sequence). This CDR3 comprises 15 residues. Trimming pared 2 bases from V and 1 base from J, leaving 13 bases between. RNA, at about 0.45 to 1 ug, was reverse transcribed with random hexamers. TCR beta CDR3 was amplified by immunoSEQ covering 54 Vbeta and 13 Jbeta. TCRdb analysed the immunoSEQ multiplex PCR reads with MiXCR anew, one entry per CDR3 protein. Of 90,000 to 110,000 distinct CDR3 sequences listed, about 96% are singletons. J is TRBJ2-3 and V is TRBV20-1, with D uncertain. The clonotype was recovered from a human donor in good health. Sequencing input: CD4+ T cells from PBMCs. The CDR3 here is CSARSGSSGTDTQYF. Here the CDR3 DNA reads TGCAGTGCTAGATCCGGTTCGAGCGGCACAGATACGCAGTATTTT.